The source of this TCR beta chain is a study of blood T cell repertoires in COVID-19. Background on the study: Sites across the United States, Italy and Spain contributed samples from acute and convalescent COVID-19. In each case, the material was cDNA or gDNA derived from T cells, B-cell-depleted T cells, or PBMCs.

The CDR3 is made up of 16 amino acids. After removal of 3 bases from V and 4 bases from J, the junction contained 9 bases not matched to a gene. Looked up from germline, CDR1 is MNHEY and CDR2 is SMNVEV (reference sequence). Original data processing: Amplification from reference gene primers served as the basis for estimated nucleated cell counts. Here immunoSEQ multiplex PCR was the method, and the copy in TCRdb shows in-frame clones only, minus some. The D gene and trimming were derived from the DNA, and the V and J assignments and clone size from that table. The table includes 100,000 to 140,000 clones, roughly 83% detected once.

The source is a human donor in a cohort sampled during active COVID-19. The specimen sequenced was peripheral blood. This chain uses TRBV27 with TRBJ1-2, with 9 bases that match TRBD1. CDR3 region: CASSFDTHRGPYGYTF. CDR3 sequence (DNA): TGTGCCAGCAGTTTCGACACTCACAGGGGGCCCTATGGCTACACCTTC.